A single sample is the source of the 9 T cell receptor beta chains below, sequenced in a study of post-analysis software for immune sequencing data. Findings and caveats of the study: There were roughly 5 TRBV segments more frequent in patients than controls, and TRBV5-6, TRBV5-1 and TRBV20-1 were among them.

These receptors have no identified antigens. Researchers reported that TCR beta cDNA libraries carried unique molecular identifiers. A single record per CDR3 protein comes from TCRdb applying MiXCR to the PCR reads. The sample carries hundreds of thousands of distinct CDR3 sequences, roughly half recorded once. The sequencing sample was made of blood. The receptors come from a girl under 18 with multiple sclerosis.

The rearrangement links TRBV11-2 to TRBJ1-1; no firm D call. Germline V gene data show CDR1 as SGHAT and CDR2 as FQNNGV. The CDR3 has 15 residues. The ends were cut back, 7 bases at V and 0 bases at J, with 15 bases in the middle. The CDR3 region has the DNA TGTGCCAGCAACCTTAGAGCACACCTGAACACTGAAGCTTTCTTT. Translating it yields CASNLRAHLNTEAFF. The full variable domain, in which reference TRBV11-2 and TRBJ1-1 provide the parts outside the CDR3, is EAGVAQSPRYKIIEKRQSVAFWCNPISGHATLYWYQQILGQGPKLLIQFQNNGVVDDSQLPKDRFSAERLKGVDSTLKIQPAKLEDSAVYLCASNLRAHLNTEAFFGQGTRLTVV.

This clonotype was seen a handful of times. The DNA for the CDR3 is TGTGCCAGCAGCCTTACAGGGTATGAGCAGTTCTTC. As protein: CASSLTGYEQFF. The chain employs TRBV7-2 and TRBJ2-1; D is possibly TRBD1 (6 bases). CDR3 size: 12 residues. Germline V gives CDR1 SGHTA, CDR2 FQGNSA. V gave up 5 bases and J gave up 8 bases, with 10 bases separating them.

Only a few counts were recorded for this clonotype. The CDR3 DNA reads TGCAGCGTTGGGACAGGGGACCGGTACGAGCAGTACTTC. It codes for CSVGTGDRYEQYF. The J gene is TRBJ2-7, the V gene TRBV29-1; 9 bases fit TRBD1. CDR1 is SQVTM, CDR2 ANQGSEA, per germline. The V segment lost 4 bases and the J segment 4 bases; nucleotides outside the gene matches: 5. CDR3 length: 13 residues.

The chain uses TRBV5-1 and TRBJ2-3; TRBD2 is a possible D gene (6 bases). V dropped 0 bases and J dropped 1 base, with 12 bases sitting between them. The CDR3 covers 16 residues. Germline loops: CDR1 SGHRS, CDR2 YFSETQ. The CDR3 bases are TGCGCCAGCAGCTTGGCCGGGGGTTCGGGCACAGATACGCAGTATTTT. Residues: CASSLAGGSGTDTQYF.

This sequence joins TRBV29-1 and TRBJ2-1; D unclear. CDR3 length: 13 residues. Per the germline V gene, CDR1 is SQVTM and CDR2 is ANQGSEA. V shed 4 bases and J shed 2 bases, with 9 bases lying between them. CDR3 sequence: CSVAGRAYNEQFF. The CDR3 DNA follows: TGCAGCGTTGCCGGACGGGCCTACAATGAGCAGTTCTTC.

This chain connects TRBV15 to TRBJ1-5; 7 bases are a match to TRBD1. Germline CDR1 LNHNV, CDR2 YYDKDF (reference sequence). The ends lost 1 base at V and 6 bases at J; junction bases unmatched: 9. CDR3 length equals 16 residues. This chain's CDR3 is CATSRAETGDRQPQHF. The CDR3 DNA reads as TGTGCCACCAGCAGAGCTGAAACAGGGGATCGTCAGCCCCAGCATTTT.

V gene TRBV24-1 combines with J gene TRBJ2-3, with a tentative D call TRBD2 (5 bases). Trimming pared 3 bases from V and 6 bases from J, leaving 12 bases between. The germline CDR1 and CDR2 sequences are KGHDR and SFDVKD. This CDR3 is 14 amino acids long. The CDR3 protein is CATSDRGQLDTQYF. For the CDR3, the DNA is TGTGCCACCAGTGATCGAGGGCAGCTGGATACGCAGTATTTT.

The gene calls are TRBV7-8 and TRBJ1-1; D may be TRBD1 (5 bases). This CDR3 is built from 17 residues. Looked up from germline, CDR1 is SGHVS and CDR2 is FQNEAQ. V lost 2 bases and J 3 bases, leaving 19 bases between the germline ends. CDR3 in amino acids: CASSLNRTRVLYTEAFF. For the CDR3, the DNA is TGTGCCAGCAGCTTAAACCGGACACGCGTGCTCTACACTGAAGCTTTCTTT. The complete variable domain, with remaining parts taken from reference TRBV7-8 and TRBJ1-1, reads GAGVSQSPRYKVAKRGQDVALRCDPISGHVSLFWYQQALGQGPEFLTYFQNEAQLDKSGLPSDRFFAERPEGSVSTLKIQRTQQEDSAVYLCASSLNRTRVLYTEAFFGQGTRLTVV.

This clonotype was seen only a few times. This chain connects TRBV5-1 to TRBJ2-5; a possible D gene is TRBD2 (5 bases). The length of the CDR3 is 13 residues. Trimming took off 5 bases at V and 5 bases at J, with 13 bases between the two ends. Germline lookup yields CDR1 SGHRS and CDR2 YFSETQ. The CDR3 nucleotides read TGCGCCAGCAGATTAGGAGGCGAGGAGACCCAGTACTTC. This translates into CASRLGGEETQYF.